This entry lists 5 T cell receptor beta chains sequenced from one sample in a study of siplizumab effects on memory and regulatory T cells. Measured with immunoSEQ multiplex PCR; TCRdb has only the in-frame clones, and not every one. The table shows nearly 95,000 clones, with 90% to 95% occurring only once. Specimen: non-Treg CD4+ T cells sorted from blood. The receptors originated from a human donor in good health.

The rearrangement uses TRBV7-2 and TRBJ2-7; TRBD2 matches at 7 bases. With V trimmed by 0 bases and J by 3 bases, 2 bases remained unmatched. This CDR3 is built from 14 residues. CDR1 and CDR2 (germline): SGHTA, FQGNSA. CDR3 nucleotides: TGTGCCAGCAGCTTAGCGGGGAGGGACTACGAGCAGTACTTC. It encodes CASSLAGRDYEQYF.

J is TRBJ2-3 and V is TRBV7-9, with TRBD2 as a possible D gene (6 bases). Germline-derived CDR1 and CDR2 are SEHNR and FQNEAQ (reference sequence). Deletions cut 6 bases from V and 2 bases from J, with 12 bases between. This CDR3 is built from 14 residues. The CDR3: CASRGDSHTDTQYF. The CDR3 bases are TGTGCCAGCAGGGGGGACTCGCACACAGATACGCAGTATTTT.

The chain is built from TRBV18 and TRBJ1-1; D unresolved. CDR1 and CDR2 from the germline V gene are KGHSH and LQKENI. Trimming left V 1 base short and J 2 bases short, with 5 bases between. This CDR3 contains 13 residues. The CDR3 region is CASSPQANTEAFF. The CDR3 DNA reads as TGTGCCAGCTCACCACAGGCAAACACTGAAGCTTTCTTT.

The genes are TRBV30 and TRBJ2-1; TRBD1 matches 9 bases. Unmatched junction bases numbered 7, after V lost 2 bases and J lost 2 bases. Germline V CDR1 and CDR2: GTSNPN, SVGIG (reference sequence). The CDR3 has 16 amino acids. The CDR3 here is CAWSPRQGGPYNEQFF. The DNA for the CDR3 is TGTGCCTGGAGTCCCAGACAGGGGGGCCCCTACAATGAGCAGTTCTTC.

This rearrangement joins TRBV7-2 to TRBJ2-7, with a possible D match to TRBD2 (5 bases). V dropped 4 bases and J dropped 7 bases, with 17 bases sitting between them. Germline V gene data show CDR1 as SGHTA and CDR2 as FQGNSA. The CDR3 spans 14 residues. The CDR3 spells CASSYERERREQYF. CDR3 sequence (DNA): TGTGCCAGCAGCTACGAGAGGGAGCGAAGGGAGCAGTACTTC.